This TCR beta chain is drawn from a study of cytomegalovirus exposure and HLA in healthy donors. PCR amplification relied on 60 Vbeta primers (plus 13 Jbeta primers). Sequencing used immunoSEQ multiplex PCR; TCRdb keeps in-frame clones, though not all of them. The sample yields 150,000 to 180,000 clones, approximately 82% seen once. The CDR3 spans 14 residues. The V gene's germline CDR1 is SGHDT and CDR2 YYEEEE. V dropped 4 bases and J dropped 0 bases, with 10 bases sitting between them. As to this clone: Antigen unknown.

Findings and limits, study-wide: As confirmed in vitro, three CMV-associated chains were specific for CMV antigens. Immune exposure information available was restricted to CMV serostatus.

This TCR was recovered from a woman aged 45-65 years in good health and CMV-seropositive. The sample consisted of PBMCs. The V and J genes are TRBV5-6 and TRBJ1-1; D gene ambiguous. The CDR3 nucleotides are TGTGCCAGCAGCGGTGGCATTATGAACACTGAAGCTTTCTTT. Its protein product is CASSGGIMNTEAFF.